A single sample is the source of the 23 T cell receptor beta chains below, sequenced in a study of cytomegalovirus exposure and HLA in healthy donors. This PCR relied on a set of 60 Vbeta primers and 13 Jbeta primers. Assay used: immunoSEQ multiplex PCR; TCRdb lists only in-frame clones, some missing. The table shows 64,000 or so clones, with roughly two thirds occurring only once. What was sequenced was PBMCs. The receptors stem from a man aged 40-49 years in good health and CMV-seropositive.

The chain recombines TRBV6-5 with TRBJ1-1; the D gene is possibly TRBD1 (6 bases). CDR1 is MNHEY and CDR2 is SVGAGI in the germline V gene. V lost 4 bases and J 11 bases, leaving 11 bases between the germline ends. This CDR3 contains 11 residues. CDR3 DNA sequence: TGTGCCAGCAGTTCTCCTAGGGGGGCTTTCTTT. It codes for CASSSPRGAFF.

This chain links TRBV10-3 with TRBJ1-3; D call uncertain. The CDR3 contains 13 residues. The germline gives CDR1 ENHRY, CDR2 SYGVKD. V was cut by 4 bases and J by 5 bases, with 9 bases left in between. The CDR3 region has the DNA TGTGCCATCAGTGGGGGAGATCGAAACACCATATATTTT. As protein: CAISGGDRNTIYF.

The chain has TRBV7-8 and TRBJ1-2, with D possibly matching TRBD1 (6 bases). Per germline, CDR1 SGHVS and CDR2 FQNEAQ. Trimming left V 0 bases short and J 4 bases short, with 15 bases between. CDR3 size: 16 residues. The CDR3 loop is CASSLADRINPYGYTF. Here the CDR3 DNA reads TGTGCCAGCAGCTTAGCCGACAGGATAAACCCCTATGGCTACACCTTC.

The CDR3, as DNA: TGTGCCAGCCGTTTTTCGCAGGACTCCTACGAGCAGTACTTC. It is translated as CASRFSQDSYEQYF. The chain carries TRBV18 and TRBJ2-7, with no clear D. This CDR3 region has 14 residues. V was trimmed by 8 bases and J by 0 bases, leaving 14 bases between them. CDR1 and CDR2 from the germline V gene are KGHSH and LQKENI.

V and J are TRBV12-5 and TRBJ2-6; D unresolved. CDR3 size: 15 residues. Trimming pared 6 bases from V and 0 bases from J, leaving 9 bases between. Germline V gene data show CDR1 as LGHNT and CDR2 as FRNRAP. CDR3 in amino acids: CASGTDPSGANVLTF. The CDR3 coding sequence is TGTGCTAGTGGGACTGACCCCTCTGGGGCCAACGTCCTGACTTTC.

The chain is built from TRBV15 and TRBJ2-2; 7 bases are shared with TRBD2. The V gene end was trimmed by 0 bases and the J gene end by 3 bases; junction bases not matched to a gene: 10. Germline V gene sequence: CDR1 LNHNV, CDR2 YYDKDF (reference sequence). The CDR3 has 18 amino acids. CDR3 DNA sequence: TGTGCCACCAGCAGAGATCGGGAGGAGGCCTGGGACACCGGGGAGCTGTTTTTT. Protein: CATSRDREEAWDTGELFF.

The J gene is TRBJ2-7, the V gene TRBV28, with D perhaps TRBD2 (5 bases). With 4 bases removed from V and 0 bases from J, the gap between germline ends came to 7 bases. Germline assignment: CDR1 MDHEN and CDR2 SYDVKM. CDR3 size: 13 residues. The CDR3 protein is CASSSSNSYEQYF. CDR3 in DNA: TGTGCCAGCAGTTCTAGCAACTCCTACGAGCAGTACTTC.

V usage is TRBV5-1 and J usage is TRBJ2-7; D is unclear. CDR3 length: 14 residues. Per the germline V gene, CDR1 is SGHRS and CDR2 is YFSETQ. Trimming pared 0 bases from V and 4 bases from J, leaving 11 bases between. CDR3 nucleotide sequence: TGCGCCAGCAGCTTGGACCAACGCGGATACGAGCAGTACTTC. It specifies CASSLDQRGYEQYF.

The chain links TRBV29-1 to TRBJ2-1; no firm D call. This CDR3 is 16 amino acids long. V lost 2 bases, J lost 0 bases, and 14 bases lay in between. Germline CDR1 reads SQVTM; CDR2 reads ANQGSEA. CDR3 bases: TGCAGCGTTGAATCATATACCCTGAGCTCCTACAATGAGCAGTTCTTC. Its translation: CSVESYTLSSYNEQFF.

CDR3 amino acids: CASSLDRGYGYTF. DNA of the CDR3: TGTGCCAGCAGCTTGGACAGGGGCTATGGCTACACCTTC. The V gene is TRBV5-4, the J gene TRBJ1-2, with 7 bases lining up with TRBD1. From germline, CDR1 is SGHNT and CDR2 YYREEE (reference sequence). This CDR3 region has 13 residues. With V trimmed by 0 bases and J by 4 bases, 0 bases remained unmatched.

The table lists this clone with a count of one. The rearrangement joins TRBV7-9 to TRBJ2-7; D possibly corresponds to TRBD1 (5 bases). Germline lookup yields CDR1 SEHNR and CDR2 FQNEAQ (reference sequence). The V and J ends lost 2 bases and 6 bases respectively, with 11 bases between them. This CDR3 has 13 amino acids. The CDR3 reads CASSLQGESEQYF. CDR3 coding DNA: TGTGCCAGCAGCTTACAGGGCGAATCCGAGCAGTACTTC.

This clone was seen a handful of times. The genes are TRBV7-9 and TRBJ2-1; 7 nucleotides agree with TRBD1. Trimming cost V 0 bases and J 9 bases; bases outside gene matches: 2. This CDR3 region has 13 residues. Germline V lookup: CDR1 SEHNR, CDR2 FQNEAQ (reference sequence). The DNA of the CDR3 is TGTGCCAGCAGCTTAGCGTCAGGGGGTGAGCAGTTCTTC. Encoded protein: CASSLASGGEQFF.

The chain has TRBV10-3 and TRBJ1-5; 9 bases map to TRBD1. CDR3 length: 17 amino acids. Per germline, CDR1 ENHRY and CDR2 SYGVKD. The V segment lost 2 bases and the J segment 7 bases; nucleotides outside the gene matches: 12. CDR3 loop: CAISETMRQGGGQPQHF. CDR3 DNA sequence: TGTGCCATCAGTGAGACGATGCGACAGGGGGGAGGACAGCCCCAGCATTTT.

The DNA of the CDR3 is TGTGCCAGCAGTGAACGGGGGATGAGATATGGCTACACCTTC. Its protein is CASSERGMRYGYTF. The chain recombines TRBV6-1 with TRBJ1-2; weak D call: TRBD1 (5 bases). Trimming left V 2 bases short and J 5 bases short, with 12 bases between. This CDR3 contains 14 residues. The germline V gene has CDR1 MNHNS and CDR2 SASEGT.

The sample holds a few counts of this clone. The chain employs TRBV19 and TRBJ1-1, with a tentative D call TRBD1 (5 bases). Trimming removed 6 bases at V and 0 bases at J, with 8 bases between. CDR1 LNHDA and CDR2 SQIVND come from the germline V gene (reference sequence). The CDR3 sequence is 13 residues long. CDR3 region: CASRLQVNTEAFF. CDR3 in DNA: TGTGCCAGTAGATTACAGGTGAACACTGAAGCTTTCTTT.

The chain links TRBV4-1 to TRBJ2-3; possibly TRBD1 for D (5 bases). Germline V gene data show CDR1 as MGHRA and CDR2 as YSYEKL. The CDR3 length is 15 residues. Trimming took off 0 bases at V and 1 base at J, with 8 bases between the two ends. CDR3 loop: CASSQEGRGTDTQYF. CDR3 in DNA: TGCGCCAGCAGCCAAGAGGGGCGAGGCACAGATACGCAGTATTTT.

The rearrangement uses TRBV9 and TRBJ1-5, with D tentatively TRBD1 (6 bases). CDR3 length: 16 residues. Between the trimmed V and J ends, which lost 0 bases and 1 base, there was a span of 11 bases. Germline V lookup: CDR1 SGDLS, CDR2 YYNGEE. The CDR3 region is CASSVGVGQSNQPQHF. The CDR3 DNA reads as TGTGCCAGCAGCGTAGGGGTGGGACAAAGCAATCAGCCCCAGCATTTT. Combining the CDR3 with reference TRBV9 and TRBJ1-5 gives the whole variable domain DSGVTQTPKHLITATGQRVTLRCSPRSGDLSVYWYQQSLDQGLQFLIQYYNGEERAKGNILERFSAQQFPDLHSELNLSSLELGDSALYFCASSVGVGQSNQPQHFGDGTRLSIL.

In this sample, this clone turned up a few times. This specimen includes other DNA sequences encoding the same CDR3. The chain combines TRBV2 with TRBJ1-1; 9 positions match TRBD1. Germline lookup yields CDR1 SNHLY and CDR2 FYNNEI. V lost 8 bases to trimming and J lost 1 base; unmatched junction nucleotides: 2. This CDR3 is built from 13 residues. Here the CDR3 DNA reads TGTGCCAGCTCGGGACAGGGGAACACTGAAGCTTTCTTT. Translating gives CASSGQGNTEAFF.

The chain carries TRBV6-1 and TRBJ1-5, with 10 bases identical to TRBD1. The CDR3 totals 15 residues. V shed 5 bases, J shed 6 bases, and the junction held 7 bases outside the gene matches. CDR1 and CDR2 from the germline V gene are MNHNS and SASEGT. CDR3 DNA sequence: TGTGCCAGCAGTTTTGGGACAGGGGCGAGTCAGCCCCAGCATTTT. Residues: CASSFGTGASQPQHF.

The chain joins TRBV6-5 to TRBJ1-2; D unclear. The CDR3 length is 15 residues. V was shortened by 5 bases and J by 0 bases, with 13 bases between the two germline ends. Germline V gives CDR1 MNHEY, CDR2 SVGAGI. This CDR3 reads CASSHPEGANYGYTF. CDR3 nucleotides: TGTGCCAGCAGTCACCCGGAGGGAGCTAACTATGGCTACACCTTC.

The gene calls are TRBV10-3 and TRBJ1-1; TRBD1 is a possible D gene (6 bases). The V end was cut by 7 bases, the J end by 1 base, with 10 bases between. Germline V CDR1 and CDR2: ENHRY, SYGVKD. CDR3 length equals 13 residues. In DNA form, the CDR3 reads TGTGCCATCACCCGACAGGAGAACACTGAAGCTTTCTTT. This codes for CAITRQENTEAFF.

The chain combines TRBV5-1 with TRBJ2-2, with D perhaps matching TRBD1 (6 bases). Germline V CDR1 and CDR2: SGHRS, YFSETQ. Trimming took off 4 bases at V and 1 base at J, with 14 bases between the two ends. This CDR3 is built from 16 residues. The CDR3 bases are TGCGCCAGCAGCGCCGCCGGGACACTGAACACCGGGGAGCTGTTTTTT. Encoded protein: CASSAAGTLNTGELFF.

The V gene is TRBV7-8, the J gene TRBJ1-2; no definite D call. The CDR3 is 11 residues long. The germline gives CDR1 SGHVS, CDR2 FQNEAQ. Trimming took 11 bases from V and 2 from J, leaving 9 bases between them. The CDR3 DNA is TGTGCCTCTGGCGGCAACTATGGCTACACCTTC. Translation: CASGGNYGYTF.